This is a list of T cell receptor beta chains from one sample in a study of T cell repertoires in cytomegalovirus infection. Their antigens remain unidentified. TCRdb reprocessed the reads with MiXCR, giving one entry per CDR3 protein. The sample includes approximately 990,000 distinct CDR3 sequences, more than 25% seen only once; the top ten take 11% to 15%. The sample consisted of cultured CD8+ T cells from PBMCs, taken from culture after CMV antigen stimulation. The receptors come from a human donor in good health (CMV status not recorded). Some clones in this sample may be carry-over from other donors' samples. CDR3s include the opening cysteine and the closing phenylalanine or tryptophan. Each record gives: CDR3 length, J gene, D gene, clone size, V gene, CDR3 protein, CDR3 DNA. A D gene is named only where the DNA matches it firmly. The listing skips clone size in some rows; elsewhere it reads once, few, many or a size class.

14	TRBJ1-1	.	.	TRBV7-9	CASSLERMNTEAFF	TGTGCCAGCAGCTTAGAACGGATGAACACTGAAGCTTTCTTT
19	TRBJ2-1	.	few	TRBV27	CASSLSPRSKMSSYNEQFF	TGTGCCAGCAGTTTATCCCCCAGGTCCAAAATGAGCTCCTACAATGAGCAGTTCTTC
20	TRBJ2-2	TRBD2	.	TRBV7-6	CASSLERGLAGGPNTGELFF	TGTGCCAGCAGCTTAGAGCGCGGACTAGCGGGGGGACCGAACACCGGGGAGCTGTTTTTT
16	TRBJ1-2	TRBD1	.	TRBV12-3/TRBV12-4	CASSSSGQGFEGGYTF	TGTGCCAGCAGTTCCTCGGGACAGGGATTCGAGGGCGGCTACACCTTC
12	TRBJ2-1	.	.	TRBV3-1	CASSHWGNEQFF	TGTGCCAGCAGCCACTGGGGAAATGAGCAGTTCTTC
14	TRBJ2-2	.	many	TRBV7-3	CASSIDTNTGELFF	TGTGCCAGCAGCATCGACACGAACACCGGGGAGCTGTTTTTT
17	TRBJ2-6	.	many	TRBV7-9	CASSLPKEPSGANVLTF	TGTGCCAGCAGCTTACCTAAGGAACCCTCTGGGGCCAACGTCCTGACTTTC
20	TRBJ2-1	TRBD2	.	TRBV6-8	CASSYSALRLAGGPDNEQFF	TGTGCCAGCAGTTACTCGGCCCTGAGACTAGCGGGGGGGCCAGACAATGAGCAGTTCTTC
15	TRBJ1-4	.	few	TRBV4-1	CASSQETGPNEKLFF	TGCGCCAGCAGCCAAGAAACAGGGCCGAATGAAAAACTGTTTTTT
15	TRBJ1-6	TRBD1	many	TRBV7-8	CASRPGQGLNSPLHF	TGTGCCAGCAGGCCGGGACAGGGTCTGAATTCACCCCTCCACTTT
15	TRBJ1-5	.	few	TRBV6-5	CASSLLPGGDQPQHF	TGTGCCAGCAGTTTACTCCCGGGGGGTGATCAGCCCCAGCATTTT
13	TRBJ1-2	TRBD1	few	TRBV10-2	CASSEETGYGYTF	TGCGCCAGCAGTGAAGAGACAGGGTATGGCTACACCTTC
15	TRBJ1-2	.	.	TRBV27	CASSSIPDRNYGYTF	TGTGCCAGCAGTTCGATTCCCGACAGGAACTATGGCTACACCTTC
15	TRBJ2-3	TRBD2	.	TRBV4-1	CASSRGLAGMDTQYF	TGCGCCAGCAGCCGGGGACTAGCGGGGATGGATACGCAGTATTTT
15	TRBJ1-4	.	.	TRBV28	CASSPPGTSNEKLFF	TGTGCCAGCAGTCCCCCCGGGACAAGTAATGAAAAACTGTTTTTT
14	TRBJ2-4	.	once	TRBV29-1	CSVEGGDSENIQYF	TGCAGCGTTGAAGGGGGGGACAGCGAAAACATTCAGTACTTC
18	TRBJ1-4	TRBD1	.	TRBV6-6	CASSYSGTGRMSNEKLFF	TGTGCCAGCAGTTACTCAGGGACAGGTCGTATGTCTAATGAAAAACTGTTTTTT
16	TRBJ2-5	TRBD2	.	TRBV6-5	CASSYMTSGGRETQYF	TGTGCCAGCAGTTACATGACTAGCGGGGGAAGAGAGACCCAGTACTTC
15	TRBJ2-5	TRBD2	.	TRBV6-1	CASRLPSGGGETQYF	TGTGCCAGCAGACTTCCTAGCGGGGGGGGTGAGACCCAGTACTTC
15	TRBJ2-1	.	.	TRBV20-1	CSATTYLASKNEQFF	TGCAGTGCTACTACCTACCTAGCGTCAAAGAATGAGCAGTTCTTC
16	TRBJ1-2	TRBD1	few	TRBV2	CASSEGSTGNPYGYTF	TGTGCCAGCAGTGAAGGATCGACAGGGAACCCCTATGGCTACACCTTC
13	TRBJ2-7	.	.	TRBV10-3	CAIIDLGSYEQYF	TGTGCCATCATCGACCTCGGTAGCTACGAGCAGTACTTC
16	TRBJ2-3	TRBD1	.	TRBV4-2	CASSQEWGQVIDTQYF	TGTGCCAGCAGCCAAGAATGGGGACAGGTTATTGATACGCAGTATTTT
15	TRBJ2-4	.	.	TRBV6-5	CASSYSITPLNIQYF	TGTGCCAGCAGTTACTCGATAACGCCGTTAAACATTCAGTACTTC
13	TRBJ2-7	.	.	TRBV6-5	CASRRQGFDEQYF	TGTGCCAGCAGGAGGCAGGGCTTCGACGAGCAGTACTTC
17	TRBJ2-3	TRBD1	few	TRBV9	CASSVFSGTGGTDTQYF	TGTGCCAGCAGCGTCTTCTCCGGGACAGGTGGCACAGATACGCAGTATTTT
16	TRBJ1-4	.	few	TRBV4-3	CASSQAWRERGEKLFF	TGCGCCAGCAGCCAAGCGTGGCGGGAGCGAGGGGAAAAACTGTTTTTT
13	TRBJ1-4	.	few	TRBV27	CASSLLTDEKLFF	TGTGCCAGCAGTTTACTGACGGACGAAAAACTGTTTTTT
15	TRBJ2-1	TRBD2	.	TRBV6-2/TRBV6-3	CASSTGPGGYNEQFF	TGTGCCAGCAGTACGGGGCCCGGGGGGTACAATGAGCAGTTCTTC
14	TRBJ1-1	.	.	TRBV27	CASSPTVVNTEAFF	TGTGCCAGCAGTCCGACAGTAGTGAACACTGAAGCTTTCTTT
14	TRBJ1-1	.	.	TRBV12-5	CASGLGAVNTEAFF	TGTGCTAGTGGTTTGGGCGCAGTGAACACTGAAGCTTTCTTT
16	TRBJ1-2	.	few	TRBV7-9	CASSLGERRTAFGYTF	TGTGCCAGCAGCTTAGGGGAACGCCGGACCGCGTTTGGCTACACCTTC
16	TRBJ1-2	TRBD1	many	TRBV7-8	CASSLDGQGFIYGYTF	TGTGCCAGCAGCTTAGACGGACAGGGGTTCATCTATGGCTACACCTTC
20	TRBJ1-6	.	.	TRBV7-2	CASSFPTWTEMSSYNSPLHF	TGTGCCAGCAGCTTCCCTACCTGGACAGAGATGAGCTCCTATAATTCACCCCTCCACTTT
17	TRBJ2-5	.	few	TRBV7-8	CASSLEPIRDSQETQYF	TGTGCCAGCAGCTTAGAACCCATCCGAGACAGCCAAGAGACCCAGTACTTC
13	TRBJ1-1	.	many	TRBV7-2	CASSPNRNTEAFF	TGTGCCAGCAGCCCCAACAGGAACACTGAAGCTTTCTTT
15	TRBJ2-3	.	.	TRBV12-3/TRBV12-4	CASSFWGTGEDTQYF	TGTGCCAGCAGTTTTTGGGGTACGGGGGAAGATACGCAGTATTTT
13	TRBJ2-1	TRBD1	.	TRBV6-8	CASSAGGRNEQFF	TGTGCCAGCAGTGCAGGGGGCCGGAATGAGCAGTTCTTC
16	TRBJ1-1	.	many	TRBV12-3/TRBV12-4	CASSLRYEVNCREAFF	TGTGCCAGCAGTTTAAGGTATGAGGTCAACTGCCGTGAAGCTTTCTTT
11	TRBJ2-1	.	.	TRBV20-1	CSARVGNEQFF	TGCAGTGCTAGAGTAGGCAATGAGCAGTTCTTC
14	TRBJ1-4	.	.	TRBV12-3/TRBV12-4	CASSLVQQDEKLFF	TGTGCCAGCAGTTTAGTCCAGCAGGATGAAAAACTGTTTTTT